This TCR beta chain was retrieved from a study of blood T cells in healthy people across ages. PCR was performed a second time for about 7 to 11 cycles using a sample-barcoded 5' primer and a J-beta primer mix. TCRdb processed the 5' RACE reads anew with MiXCR; each CDR3 protein has one entry. Altogether approximately 800,000 distinct CDR3 sequences are present, 20% to 25% being singletons, with the ten largest covering approximately 4%. This CDR3 spans 14 amino acids. Germline-derived CDR1 and CDR2 are SQVTM and ANQGSEA. This clonotype showed up just once. The junction departs from germline at one end; a sequencing error may be responsible. A further study also used this sample, focusing on T cells of mothers and their children.

The origin of this receptor is a boy between 10 and 17 years old in good health. This chain uses TRBV29-1 with TRBJ2-4, with no clear D. Sequencing was done on a sample of blood. CDR3 sequence reads: CSVDGNTAKNVQYF. The CDR3, as DNA: TGCAGCGTTGATGGGAATACCGCCAAAAACGTTCAGTACTTC.